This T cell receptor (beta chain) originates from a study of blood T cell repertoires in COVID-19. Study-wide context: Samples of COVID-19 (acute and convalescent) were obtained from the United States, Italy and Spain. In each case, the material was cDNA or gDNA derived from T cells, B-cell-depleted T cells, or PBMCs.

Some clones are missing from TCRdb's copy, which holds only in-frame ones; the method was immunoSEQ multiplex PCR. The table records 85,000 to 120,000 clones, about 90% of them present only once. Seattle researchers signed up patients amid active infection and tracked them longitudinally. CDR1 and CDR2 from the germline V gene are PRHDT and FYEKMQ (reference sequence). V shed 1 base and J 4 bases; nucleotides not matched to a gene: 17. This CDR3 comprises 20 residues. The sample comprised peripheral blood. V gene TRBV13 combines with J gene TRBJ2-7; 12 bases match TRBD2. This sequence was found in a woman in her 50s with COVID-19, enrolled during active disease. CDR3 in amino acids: CASSLEFGLAGPTVSYEQYF. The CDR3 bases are TGTGCCAGCAGCTTAGAATTCGGACTAGCGGGGCCCACGGTATCGTACGAGCAGTACTTC.